The T cell receptor beta chain under discussion was sequenced for a study of cytomegalovirus exposure and HLA in healthy donors. The protocol was immunoSEQ multiplex PCR, while the TCRdb copy is restricted to in-frame clones and leaves out a portion. This sample has about 200,000 clones; roughly 82% occur once, and the top ten carry over 10%. Germline assignment: CDR1 SGHRS and CDR2 YFSETQ. The V segment lost 3 bases and the J segment 5 bases; nucleotides outside the gene matches: 2. The CDR3 is 14 amino acids. In the case of this clone: The antigen remains undetermined. Different DNA sequences within this sample yield the same CDR3.

The study, taken as a whole, reports: Most TCR sequences showed up rarely, but some public TCRs showed up in many donors. Altogether, about 160 TCR beta chains were recorded as cytomegalovirus-associated. The classifier, whose performance was assessed in both the original and validation cohorts, reportedly diagnosed cytomegalovirus status with high specificity and sensitivity.

The chain uses TRBV5-1 and TRBJ2-2, with 9 bases fitting TRBD1. This receptor was identified in a woman in her 30s in good health and CMV-seropositive. Sequencing input: PBMCs. DNA of the CDR3: TGCGCCAGCAGCTCGGGACAGGGAACCGGGGAGCTGTTTTTT. This translates into CASSSGQGTGELFF.